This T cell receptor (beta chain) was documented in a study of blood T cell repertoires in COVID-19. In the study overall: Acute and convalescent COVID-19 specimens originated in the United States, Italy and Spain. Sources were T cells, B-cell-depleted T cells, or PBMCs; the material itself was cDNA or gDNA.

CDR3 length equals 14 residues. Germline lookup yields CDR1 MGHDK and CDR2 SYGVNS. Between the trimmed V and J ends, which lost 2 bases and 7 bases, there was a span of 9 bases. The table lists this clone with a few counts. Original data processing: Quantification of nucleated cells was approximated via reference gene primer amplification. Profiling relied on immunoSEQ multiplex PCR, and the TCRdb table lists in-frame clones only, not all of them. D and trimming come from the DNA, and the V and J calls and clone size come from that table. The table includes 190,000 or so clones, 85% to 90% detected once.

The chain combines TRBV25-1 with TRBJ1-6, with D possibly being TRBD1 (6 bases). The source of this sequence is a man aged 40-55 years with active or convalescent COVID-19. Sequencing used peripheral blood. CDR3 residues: CASSEQGWNSPLHF. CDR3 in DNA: TGTGCCAGCAGTGAACAGGGGTGGAATTCACCCCTCCACTTT.